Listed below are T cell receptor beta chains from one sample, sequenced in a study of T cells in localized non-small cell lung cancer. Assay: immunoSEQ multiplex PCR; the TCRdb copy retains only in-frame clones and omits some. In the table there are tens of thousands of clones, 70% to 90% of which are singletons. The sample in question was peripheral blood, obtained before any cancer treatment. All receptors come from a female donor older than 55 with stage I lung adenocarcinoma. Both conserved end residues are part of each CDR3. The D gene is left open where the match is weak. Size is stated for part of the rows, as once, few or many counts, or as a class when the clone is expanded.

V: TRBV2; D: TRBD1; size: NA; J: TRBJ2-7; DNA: TGTGCCAGCAGTGGCATGACAGGGAAGGAGCAGTACTTC; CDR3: CASSGMTGKEQYF
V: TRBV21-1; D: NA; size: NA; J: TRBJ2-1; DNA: TGTGCCAGCAGCAAAGAGGGACAGGGGGCTAGTGAGCAGTTCTTC; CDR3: CASSKEGQGASEQFF
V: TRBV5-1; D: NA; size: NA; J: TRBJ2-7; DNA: TGCGCCAGCAGCTTGGCGCCAAATTCCAACTACGAGCAGTACTTC; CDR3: CASSLAPNSNYEQYF
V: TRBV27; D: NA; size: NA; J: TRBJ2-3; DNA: TGTGCCAGCAGTTTCGCCACCACAGATACGCAGTATTTT; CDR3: CASSFATTDTQYF
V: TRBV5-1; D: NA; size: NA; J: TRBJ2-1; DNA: TGCGCCAGACACAGTAACAATGAGCAGTTCTTC; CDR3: CARHSNNEQFF
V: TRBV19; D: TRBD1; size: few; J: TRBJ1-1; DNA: TGTGCCAGTAGTAAGGACAGGGGTCACATGAACACTGAAGCTTTCTTT; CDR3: CASSKDRGHMNTEAFF
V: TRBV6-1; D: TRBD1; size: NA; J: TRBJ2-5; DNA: TGTGCCAGCAGTGAAACAGGGGGGTGGGAGACCCAGTACTTC; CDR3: CASSETGGWETQYF
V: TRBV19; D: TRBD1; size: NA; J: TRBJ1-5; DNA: TGTGCCAGTAGTCCGGGACAGGGGGCTGGTCAGCCCCAGCATTTT; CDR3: CASSPGQGAGQPQHF
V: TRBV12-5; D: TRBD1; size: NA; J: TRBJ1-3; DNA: TGTGCTAGTGGTTTGGTACCAGGGGGTGGAGACACCATATATTTT; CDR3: CASGLVPGGGDTIYF
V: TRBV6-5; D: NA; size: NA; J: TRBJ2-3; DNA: TGTGCCAGCAGTTACGCTTTAAGCACAGATACGCAGTATTTT; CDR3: CASSYALSTDTQYF
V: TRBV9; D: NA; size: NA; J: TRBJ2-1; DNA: TGTGCCAGCAGCGTAGGGACTGTCGGATATGATGAGCAGTTCTTC; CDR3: CASSVGTVGYDEQFF
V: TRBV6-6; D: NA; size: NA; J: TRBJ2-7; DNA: TGTGCCAGCACCGCAGGAAAGAGGGGAGACGAGCAGTACTTC; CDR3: CASTAGKRGDEQYF
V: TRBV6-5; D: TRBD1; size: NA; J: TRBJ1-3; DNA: TGTGCCAGCAGGAGGACAGGGACCTCTGGAAACACCATATATTTT; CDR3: CASRRTGTSGNTIYF
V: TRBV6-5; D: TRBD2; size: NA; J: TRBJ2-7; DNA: TGTGCCAGCAGACTAGCGGGAGTGCGTGAGCAGTACTTC; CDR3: CASRLAGVREQYF
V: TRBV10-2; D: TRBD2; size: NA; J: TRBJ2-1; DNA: TGCGCCAGCAGCCCAACGGGACTAGCGGGACAAGAGCAGTTCTTC; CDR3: CASSPTGLAGQEQFF
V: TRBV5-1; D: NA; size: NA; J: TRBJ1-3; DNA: TGCGCCAGCAGAATGACTGTCAGCTCTGGAAACACCATATATTTT; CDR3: CASRMTVSSGNTIYF
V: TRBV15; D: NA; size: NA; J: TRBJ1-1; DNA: TGTGCCACCAGCCCCTACGGGCAAGAAATTACTGAAGCTTTCTTT; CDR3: CATSPYGQEITEAFF
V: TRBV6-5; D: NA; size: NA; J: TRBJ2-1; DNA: TGTGCCAGCAGGACAGGAAATGAGCAGTTCTTC; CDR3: CASRTGNEQFF
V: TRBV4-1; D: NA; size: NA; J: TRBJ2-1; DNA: TGCGCCAGCAGTGACTTTGACAATGAGCAGTTCTTC; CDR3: CASSDFDNEQFF
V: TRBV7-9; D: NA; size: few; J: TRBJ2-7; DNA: TGTGCCAGCAGCATGTCAGGGGTTAGCTCCTACGAGCAGTACTTC; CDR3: CASSMSGVSSYEQYF
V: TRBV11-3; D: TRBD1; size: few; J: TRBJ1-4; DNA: TGTGCCAGCAGCCCAGGGGGGGCTAATGAAAAACTGTTTTTT; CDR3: CASSPGGANEKLFF
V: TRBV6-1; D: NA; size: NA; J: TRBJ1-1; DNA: TGTGCCAGCAGTGTAGAGGGGAACACTGAAGCTTTCTTT; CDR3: CASSVEGNTEAFF
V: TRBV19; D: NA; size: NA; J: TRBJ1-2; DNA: TGTGCCAGTACCCCCGGGACGGCTAGCGACTATGGCTACACCTTC; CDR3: CASTPGTASDYGYTF
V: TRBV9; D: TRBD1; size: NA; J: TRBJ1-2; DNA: TGTGCCAGCAGCGCTCTGGACAGGGCTAAGTATGGCTACACCTTC; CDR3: CASSALDRAKYGYTF
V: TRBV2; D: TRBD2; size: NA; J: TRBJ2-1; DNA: TGTGCCAGCAGGACTAGCGGGGGGGCGAATGAGCAGTTCTTC; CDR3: CASRTSGGANEQFF
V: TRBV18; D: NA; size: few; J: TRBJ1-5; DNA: TGTGCCAGCTCACGGTCGGACAGCAATCAGCCCCAGCATTTT; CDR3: CASSRSDSNQPQHF
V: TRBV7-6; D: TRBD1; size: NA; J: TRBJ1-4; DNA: TGTGCCAGCAGCTTAGGGGGGACAGTTAATGAAAAACTGTTTTTT; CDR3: CASSLGGTVNEKLFF
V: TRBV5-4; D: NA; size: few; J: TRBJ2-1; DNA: TGTGCCAGCAGCTTGGAACGGTATAACAATGAGCAGTTCTTC; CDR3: CASSLERYNNEQFF
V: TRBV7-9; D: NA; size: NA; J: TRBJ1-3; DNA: TGTGCCAGCAGCCTCCGGGGCACCGACAGGCGCTCTGGAAACACCATATATTTT; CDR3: CASSLRGTDRRSGNTIYF
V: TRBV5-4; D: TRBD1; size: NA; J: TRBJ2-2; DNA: TGTGCCAGCACCTCAGACCGGGACAGGGGGGTGTCCGGGGAGCTGTTTTTT; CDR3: CASTSDRDRGVSGELFF
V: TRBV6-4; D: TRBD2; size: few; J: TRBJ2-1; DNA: TGTGCCAGCAGTGGACTAGCGGGAGTGGGTGAGCAGTTCTTC; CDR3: CASSGLAGVGEQFF
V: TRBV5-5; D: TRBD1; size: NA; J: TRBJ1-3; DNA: TGTGCCAGCAGCCCCCGGACAGGGGATGGAGGTACTGGAAACACCATATATTTT; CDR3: CASSPRTGDGGTGNTIYF
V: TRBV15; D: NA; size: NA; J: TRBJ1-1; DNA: TGTGCCACCAGCAGAGACTTGGGGAGTGGGACTGAAGCTTTCTTT; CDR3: CATSRDLGSGTEAFF
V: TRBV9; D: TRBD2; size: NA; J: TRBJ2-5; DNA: TGTGCCAGCAGCGTCGGACTAGCGGGAGAAGAGACCCAGTACTTC; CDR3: CASSVGLAGEETQYF
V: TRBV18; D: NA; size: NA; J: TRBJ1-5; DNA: TGTGCCAGCTCACGACTTAATCAGCCCCAGCATTTT; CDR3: CASSRLNQPQHF
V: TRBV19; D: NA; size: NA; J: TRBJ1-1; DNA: TGTGCCAGTAGAAACCCAAGGGTTGATGGCACTGAAGCTTTCTTT; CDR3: CASRNPRVDGTEAFF
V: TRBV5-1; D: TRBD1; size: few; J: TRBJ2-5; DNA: TGCGCCAGCAGCCCAGGGACAGGCCTAGAGACCCAGTACTTC; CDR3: CASSPGTGLETQYF
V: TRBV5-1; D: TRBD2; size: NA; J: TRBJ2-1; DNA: TGCGCCAGCAGCTTGAAAGCGGGAGATTTCAATGAGCAGTTCTTC; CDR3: CASSLKAGDFNEQFF
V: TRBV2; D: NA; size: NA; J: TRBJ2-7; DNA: TGTGCCAGCCGTGCACAGGGTGGCTACGAGCAGTACTTC; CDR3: CASRAQGGYEQYF
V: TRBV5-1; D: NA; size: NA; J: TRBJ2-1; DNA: TGCGCCAGCAGCTTGAGTATCTGGGTATACAATGAGCAGTTCTTC; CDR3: CASSLSIWVYNEQFF
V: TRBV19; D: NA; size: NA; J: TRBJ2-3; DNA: TGTGCCAGTAGTCCCGACAGGGGTCGTGAAAGCGGGGAATTAAAAGATACGCAGTATTTT; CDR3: CASSPDRGRESGELKDTQYF
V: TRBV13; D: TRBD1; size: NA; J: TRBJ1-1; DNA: TGTGCCAGCAGCTTCCCGACAGGGCTCGGTGAATCGACTGAAGCTTTCTTT; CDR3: CASSFPTGLGESTEAFF
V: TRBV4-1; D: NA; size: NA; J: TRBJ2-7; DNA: TGCGCCAGCGGATGGCTTCAGGAAGGCGAGCAGTACTTC; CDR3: CASGWLQEGEQYF
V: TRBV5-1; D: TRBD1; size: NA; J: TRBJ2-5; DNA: TGCGCCAGCAGCTCTAACAGGGGGATAGGGGAGACCCAGTACTTC; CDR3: CASSSNRGIGETQYF
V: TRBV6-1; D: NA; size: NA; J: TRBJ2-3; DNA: TGTGCCAGCAGTGTCCTGATGAGCACAGATACGCAGTATTTT; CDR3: CASSVLMSTDTQYF
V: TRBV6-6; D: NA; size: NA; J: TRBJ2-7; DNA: TGTGCCACTTGGATGGCTTACGAGCAGTACTTC; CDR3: CATWMAYEQYF
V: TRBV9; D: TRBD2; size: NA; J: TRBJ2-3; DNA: TGTGCCAGCAGTGAACCAAGCGGGAGTGGAGCAGATACGCAGTATTTT; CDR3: CASSEPSGSGADTQYF
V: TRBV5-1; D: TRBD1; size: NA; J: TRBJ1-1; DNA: TGCGCCAGCAGCTCGGACAGGGCGATTCTGAACACTGAAGCTTTCTTT; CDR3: CASSSDRAILNTEAFF
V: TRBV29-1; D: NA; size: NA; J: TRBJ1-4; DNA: TGCAGCGCCCGGGACCCGTCGGTGGCAAAACTGTTTTTT; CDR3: CSARDPSVAKLFF
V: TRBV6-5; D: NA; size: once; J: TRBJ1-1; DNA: TGTGCCAGCAGTTCAGCTAAACAAGCTTTCTTT; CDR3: CASSSAKQAFF
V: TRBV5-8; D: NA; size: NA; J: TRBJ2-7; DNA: TGTGCCAGCAGTCTCTCCCCGGGTCTCGGTGGGTACGAGCAGTACTTC; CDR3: CASSLSPGLGGYEQYF
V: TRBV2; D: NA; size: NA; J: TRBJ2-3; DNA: TGTGCCAGCAGTGAAGGGCCGCCTAGCACAGATACGCAGTATTTT; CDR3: CASSEGPPSTDTQYF
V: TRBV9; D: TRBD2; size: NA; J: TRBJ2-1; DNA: TGTGCCAGCAGCGTAGAGGGGTCTAGCGGGGGCAATGAGCAGTTCTTC; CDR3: CASSVEGSSGGNEQFF